The 23 T cell receptor beta chains given below trace back to one sample, sequenced in a study of shared clonotypes between healthy human individuals. Repertoires were generated with immunoSEQ multiplex PCR, while TCRdb's copy carries only in-frame clones and drops some. The sample holds 2 million to 2.5 million clones; 93% are singletons and the top ten take 0.35% to 0.45%. The sample taken for sequencing was naive CD4+ T cells from PBMCs. Documented subset: CD45RA+ positively selected. All receptors come from a young man in good health. Some clones in this sample may be carry-over from other donors' samples.

In this sample, this clone turned up once. The rearrangement uses TRBV18 and TRBJ1-2; D unclear. The V end was cut by 2 bases, the J end by 8 bases, with 12 bases between. From germline, CDR1 is KGHSH and CDR2 LQKENI. The CDR3 length is 13 residues. The CDR3 sequence: CASSPSGERGYTF. The DNA for the CDR3 is TGTGCCAGCTCACCATCCGGGGAGAGGGGCTACACCTTC.

Note on this clone: At one of its ends the junction is not consistent with the germline gene, which may arise from a read error. Other nucleotide sequences in the sample specify the same CDR3. The chain links TRBV6-6 to TRBJ2-2, with 8 bases lining up with TRBD2. Germline V CDR1 and CDR2: MNHNY, SVGAGI (reference sequence). The length of the CDR3 is 16 residues. The CDR3 protein is CASSYFGSGVLGELFF. In nucleotides, the CDR3 is TGTGCCAGCAGTTACTTTGGTAGCGGGGTTCTCGGGGAGCTATTTTTT.

The CDR3 DNA reads TGTGCCAGTAGTATAGTAGGTTTTTCGGCATCGGGAGGCTACACCTTC. Its translation is CASSIVGFSASGGYTF. V gene TRBV19 combines with J gene TRBJ1-2, with D unresolved. The V and J ends lost 1 base and 8 bases respectively, with 20 bases between them. This CDR3 has 16 amino acids. Germline CDR1 reads LNHDA; CDR2 reads SQIVND (reference sequence). The complete variable domain, with remaining parts taken from reference TRBV19 and TRBJ1-2, reads DGGITQSPKYLFRKEGQNVTLSCEQNLNHDAMYWYRQDPGQGLRLIYYSQIVNDFQKGDIAEGYSVSREKKESFPLTVTSAQKNPTAFYLCASSIVGFSASGGYTFGSGTRLTVV.

This chain uses TRBV6-5 with TRBJ1-5; 7 nucleotides agree with TRBD1. CDR1 is MNHEY, CDR2 SVGAGI, per germline. CDR3 length: 15 residues. Trimming at V came to 6 bases and at J to 2 bases, leaving 7 bases not matched to a gene. CDR3 nucleotides: TGTGCCAGCAGCAAGGGGGCGCCGGGCAATCAGCCCCAGCATTTT. Protein sequence: CASSKGAPGNQPQHF.

The chain has TRBV2 and TRBJ2-4; 12 positions agree with TRBD2. This CDR3 comprises 15 residues. V dropped 0 bases and J dropped 9; count of bases not matched to a gene: 3. Germline CDR1 and CDR2: SNHLY and FYNNEI. CDR3 bases: TGTGCCAGCAGTGAAGCGGGACTAGCGGGTGGCATTCAGTACTTC. It yields the protein CASSEAGLAGGIQYF.

This sequence joins TRBV6-5 and TRBJ2-3; the D is unclear. The germline CDR1 and CDR2 sequences are MNHEY and SVGAGI. V was trimmed by 2 bases and J by 6 bases, leaving 15 bases between them. This CDR3 spans 15 amino acids. DNA of the CDR3: TGTGCCAGCAGTTACAATCCTGGTACCCCGGATACGCAGTATTTT. This sequence encodes CASSYNPGTPDTQYF.

V is TRBV29-1 and J is TRBJ2-3; perhaps TRBD1 as D (6 bases). Trimming left V 6 bases short and J 0 bases short, with 13 bases between. Germline CDR1 SQVTM, CDR2 ANQGSEA. This CDR3 has 14 amino acids. DNA for the CDR3: TGCAGCGTAAAGACAGGTTCTAGCACAGATACGCAGTATTTT. It translates to CSVKTGSSTDTQYF.

The chain recombines TRBV5-1 with TRBJ2-5, with D possibly called TRBD1 or TRBD2 (5 bases each). CDR1 SGHRS and CDR2 YFSETQ come from the germline V gene. CDR3 size: 14 residues. V shed 0 bases and J shed 7 bases, with 13 bases lying between them. The CDR3 DNA reads as TGCGCCAGCAGCTTGGGTCAGGGTGAGGGGACCCAGTACTTC. This gives the protein CASSLGQGEGTQYF.

As regards this clone: Other nucleotide sequences from this sample produce the same CDR3. The chain joins TRBV2 to TRBJ1-2; tentative D call: TRBD1 (5 bases). V dropped 8 bases and J dropped 4 bases, with 11 bases sitting between them. Germline-derived CDR1 and CDR2 are SNHLY and FYNNEI. This CDR3 comprises 12 residues. The CDR3 here is CASGQGSYGYTF. In DNA, the CDR3 is TGTGCCAGCGGGCAGGGCAGCTATGGCTACACCTTC.

This chain links TRBV11-1 with TRBJ1-1; the match to TRBD1 covers 9 bases. This CDR3 comprises 15 residues. V dropped 1 base and J dropped 1; count of bases not matched to a gene: 1. Germline V CDR1 and CDR2: SGHAT, FQDESV (reference sequence). CDR3: CASSLDRGRNTEAFF. The CDR3 DNA reads as TGTGCCAGCAGCTTAGACAGGGGGCGGAACACTGAAGCTTTCTTT.

The gene calls are TRBV6-5 and TRBJ2-7; D may be TRBD2 (5 bases). The V end lost 0 bases, the J end lost 0 bases, and 12 bases lay between the germline ends. The germline V gene has CDR1 MNHEY and CDR2 SVGAGI. This CDR3 has 16 residues. CDR3 DNA sequence: TGTGCCAGCAGTTACTCGATAGCGTTCGGCTCCTACGAGCAGTACTTC. Translation gives CASSYSIAFGSYEQYF.

The chain uses TRBV18 and TRBJ2-1, with 8 bases that match TRBD2. Looked up from germline, CDR1 is KGHSH and CDR2 is LQKENI. V shed 0 bases, J shed 5 bases, and the junction held 9 bases outside the gene matches. The CDR3 contains 17 residues. In nucleotides, the CDR3 is TGTGCCAGCTCACCACCGGGGTACCGGGAGGGGGACAATGAGCAGTTCTTC. Protein: CASSPPGYREGDNEQFF.

The V and J genes are TRBV15 and TRBJ2-6; D possibly corresponds to TRBD2 (5 bases). With 3 bases removed from V and 4 bases from J, the gap between germline ends came to 22 bases. The CDR3 extends over 19 amino acids. Germline V gives CDR1 LNHNV, CDR2 YYDKDF (reference sequence). CDR3 sequence: CATSRGGSYRASGANVLTF. CDR3 DNA: TGTGCCACCAGCAGGGGCGGGTCCTACCGGGCGTCGGGGGCCAACGTCCTGACTTTC.

In the case of this clone: At the DNA level, this CDR3 is encoded by other sequences in the same sample as well. The chain combines TRBV28 with TRBJ2-4, with a tentative D call TRBD1 (6 bases). Germline CDR1 is MDHEN and CDR2 is SYDVKM. This CDR3 contains 14 residues. V was cut by 8 bases and J by 0 bases, with 11 bases left in between. For the CDR3, the DNA is TGTGCCAGCTCATTACAGGGAGCCAAAAACATTCAGTACTTC. It specifies CASSLQGAKNIQYF.

The V call is TRBV4-2, the J call TRBJ2-5; 7 bases align to TRBD2. The tail of the sequence fits TRBJ2-7 better, so the J call may be wrong. The CDR3 is made up of 16 amino acids. Germline CDR1 and CDR2: LGHNA and YNFKEQ. The CDR3: CASSRSAGISSYEQYF. CDR3 sequence (DNA): TGTGCCAGCAGCCGGTCAGCGGGGATTAGCTCCTACGAGCAGTACTTC.

The CDR3 DNA reads as TGTGCCATCAGTAACGGGAGTTTCACCTACGAGCAGTACTTC. It codes for CAISNGSFTYEQYF. The chain is built from TRBV10-3 and TRBJ2-7; maybe TRBD2 (6 bases). Germline V gene data show CDR1 as ENHRY and CDR2 as SYGVKD. V lost 5 bases to trimming and J lost 2 bases, with 13 bases between them. The CDR3 length is 14 residues.

The chain couples TRBV18 to TRBJ1-4; 10 nucleotides agree with TRBD1. The CDR3 spans 15 residues. Losses at the gene ends were 3 bases for V and 7 bases for J; bases not matched to a gene: 5. CDR1 KGHSH and CDR2 LQKENI come from the germline V gene. CDR3 DNA sequence: TGTGCCAGCTCACCGACAGGGGGCGGGAGTGAAAAACTGTTTTTT. Translating gives CASSPTGGGSEKLFF.

This clone was found once. The CDR3 bases are TGTGCCATCAGTGAAGGACTAGCGGGGCCCCTCACAGATACGCAGTATTTT. Encoded protein: CAISEGLAGPLTDTQYF. This chain links TRBV10-3 with TRBJ2-3, with 12 bases aligning to TRBD2. The CDR3 has 17 residues. The trim removed 3 bases at V and 2 bases at J, leaving 6 bases unmatched. Germline values: CDR1 ENHRY, CDR2 SYGVKD.

The chain recombines TRBV28 with TRBJ1-4; the D gene is possibly TRBD1 (5 bases). The germline V and J ends were trimmed by 6 bases and 8 bases, with 16 bases remaining between them. The CDR3 runs to 14 residues. Germline V gene lookup returns CDR1 MDHEN and CDR2 SYDVKM. The CDR3 nucleotides read TGTGCCAGCAGCCTTCGGGGGGTCAGAGAAAAACTGTTTTTT. It is translated as CASSLRGVREKLFF.

This CDR3 reads CASSLAIINGLPWWEQYF. The CDR3 coding sequence is TGTGCCAGCAGCTTAGCGATAATTAACGGACTACCTTGGTGGGAGCAGTACTTC. The J gene is TRBJ2-7, the V gene TRBV7-8, with D perhaps matching TRBD2 (6 bases). CDR3 length: 18 amino acids. Trimming shortened V by 0 bases and J by 7 bases, and 25 bases separated the two germline ends. The V gene's germline CDR1 is SGHVS and CDR2 FQNEAQ.

This chain joins TRBV18 and TRBJ2-7; TRBD2 aligns across 13 bases. Germline assignment: CDR1 KGHSH and CDR2 LQKENI. Trimming removed 3 bases from V and 5 bases from J; junction bases left unmatched: 4. The CDR3 has 15 amino acids. The CDR3 loop reads CASSPTGLAGNEQYF. The CDR3 DNA reads TGTGCCAGCTCACCGACGGGACTAGCGGGAAACGAGCAGTACTTC. Combining the CDR3 with reference TRBV18 and TRBJ2-7 gives the whole variable domain NAGVMQNPRHLVRRRGQEARLRCSPMKGHSHVYWYRQLPEEGLKFMVYLQKENIIDESGMPKERFSAEFPKEGPSILRIQQVVRGDSAAYFCASSPTGLAGNEQYFGPGTRLTVT.

The chain links TRBV28 to TRBJ2-1, with D possibly being TRBD1 (6 bases). V was pared by 6 bases and J by 0 bases, with 15 bases between. Per germline, CDR1 MDHEN and CDR2 SYDVKM. The CDR3 is 16 residues long. As DNA, the CDR3 is TGTGCCAGCAGCGATACAGGGACGAGCTCCTACAATGAGCAGTTCTTC. It yields the protein CASSDTGTSSYNEQFF.

In the case of this clone: The identical CDR3 is also encoded by other nucleotide sequences in the sample. This chain links TRBV6-5 with TRBJ1-2, with 8 bases aligning to TRBD1. Looked up from germline, CDR1 is MNHEY and CDR2 is SVGAGI. The V gene end was trimmed by 1 base and the J gene end by 3 bases; junction bases not matched to a gene: 7. The CDR3 has 16 residues. For the CDR3, the DNA is TGTGCCAGCAGTTACTTGTTCGGGACAGGCGACTATGGCTACACCTTC. It encodes CASSYLFGTGDYGYTF.